These T cell receptor beta chains were read from a single sample in a study of cytomegalovirus exposure and HLA in healthy donors. Using immunoSEQ multiplex PCR, the repertoire was profiled, and TCRdb retains in-frame clones only, with some absent. This sample has about 240,000 clones, with 80% to 90% found just once. Sequencing was carried out using PBMCs. These receptors came from a man younger than 30 in good health and CMV-seronegative. CDR3s include the opening cysteine and the closing phenylalanine or tryptophan. A D gene is named only where the DNA matches it firmly. The size of a clone is reported for some rows only, either as once, few or many, or as a class for expanded clones.

D gene,clone size,J gene,V gene,CDR3 length,CDR3 protein,CDR3 DNA
TRBD2,.,TRBJ2-1,TRBV4-3,18,CASSQTPHLAGGNNEQFF,TGCGCCAGCAGCCAAACTCCGCACCTAGCGGGAGGGAACAATGAGCAGTTCTTC
.,.,TRBJ2-7,TRBV11-2,11,CASSPSFEQYF,TGTGCCAGCAGCCCCTCCTTCGAGCAGTACTTC
TRBD1,.,TRBJ2-1,TRBV5-1,18,CASSLQGLSTGAGNEQFF,TGCGCCAGCAGCTTGCAGGGATTATCGACAGGGGCGGGTAATGAGCAGTTCTTC
.,.,TRBJ2-5,TRBV2,14,CASSVERGPETQYF,TGTGCCAGCAGTGTGGAGCGAGGGCCAGAGACCCAGTACTTC
.,.,TRBJ2-3,TRBV6-6,14,CASSYSHYTDTQYF,TGTGCCAGCAGTTACTCGCACTACACAGATACGCAGTATTTT
TRBD1,.,TRBJ1-1,TRBV9,12,CASSLGQGEAFF,TGTGCCAGCAGCTTGGGACAGGGAGAAGCTTTCTTT
TRBD1,once,TRBJ1-5,TRBV29-1,13,CSAGTGDLEPQHF,TGCAGCGCTGGGACAGGGGATTTGGAGCCCCAGCATTTT
TRBD1,.,TRBJ2-2,TRBV18,15,CASSAGQGGSGELFF,TGTGCCAGCTCAGCCGGACAGGGCGGTTCCGGGGAGCTGTTTTTT
.,few,TRBJ1-4,TRBV5-8,15,CASSLSGQFHEKLFF,TGTGCCAGCAGCTTGAGTGGACAGTTCCATGAAAAACTGTTTTTT
.,.,TRBJ1-1,TRBV28,15,CASSTPRGENTEAFF,TGTGCCAGCAGTACCCCTAGAGGAGAGAACACTGAAGCTTTCTTT
TRBD1,.,TRBJ2-1,TRBV4-1,17,CASSQDSWTGVPNEQFF,TGCGCCAGCAGCCAAGACAGCTGGACAGGAGTCCCCAATGAGCAGTTCTTC
TRBD1,.,TRBJ2-2,TRBV7-3,17,CASSLPRQGRNTGELFF,TGTGCCAGCAGCTTGCCTCGACAGGGAAGGAACACCGGGGAGCTGTTTTTT
TRBD1,few,TRBJ1-3,TRBV19,15,CASSTTGSTGNTIYF,TGTGCCAGTAGCACGACAGGGTCTACTGGAAACACCATATATTTT
TRBD2,.,TRBJ2-7,TRBV7-3,15,CASSRVAGAVYEQYF,TGTGCCAGCAGTCGCGTGGCGGGAGCCGTCTACGAGCAGTACTTC
TRBD1,few,TRBJ1-4,TRBV19,14,CASSWGQTNEKLFF,TGTGCCAGTAGTTGGGGACAGACTAATGAAAAACTGTTTTTT
TRBD1,.,TRBJ2-3,TRBV5-1,15,CASSWGQGATDTQYF,TGCGCCAGCAGCTGGGGACAGGGGGCAACAGATACGCAGTATTTT
TRBD1,.,TRBJ1-6,TRBV7-9,15,CASSQTGTDNSPLHF,TGTGCCAGCAGCCAGACCGGGACAGATAATTCACCCCTCCACTTT
TRBD1,.,TRBJ2-7,TRBV2,13,CASSPGTGYEQYF,TGTGCCAGCAGTCCCGGGACAGGCTACGAGCAGTACTTC
.,.,TRBJ1-5,TRBV19,14,CASSIQASNQPQHF,TGTGCCAGTAGTATTCAGGCAAGCAATCAGCCCCAGCATTTT
.,.,TRBJ2-7,TRBV4-3,15,CASSQDRGSPYEQYF,TGCGCCAGCAGCCAAGACCGAGGGTCCCCCTACGAGCAGTACTTC
TRBD1,.,TRBJ1-6,TRBV5-1,14,CASSLQGENSPLHF,TGCGCCAGCAGCTTGCAGGGGGAGAATTCACCCCTCCACTTT
TRBD2,.,TRBJ2-7,TRBV9,20,CASSVEGGTSGKKGSYEQYF,TGTGCCAGCAGCGTAGAAGGCGGGACTAGCGGGAAGAAGGGCTCCTACGAGCAGTACTTC
.,.,TRBJ1-6,TRBV7-6,19,CASSLALGTPGHDNSPLHF,TGTGCCAGCAGTCTAGCCCTAGGGACCCCGGGACACGATAATTCACCCCTCCACTTT
TRBD2,.,TRBJ2-3,TRBV7-2,15,CASSLAAGDTDTQYF,TGTGCCAGCAGCTTAGCGGCGGGGGACACAGATACGCAGTATTTT
.,.,TRBJ1-5,TRBV4-1,15,CASSQDGDTYQPQHF,TGCGCCAGCAGCCAAGATGGGGACACTTATCAGCCCCAGCATTTT
.,.,TRBJ1-5,TRBV29-1,13,CSVGENSNQPQHF,TGCAGCGTAGGAGAAAATAGCAATCAGCCCCAGCATTTT
.,.,TRBJ1-4,TRBV6-6,13,CASRRGTDEKLFF,TGTGCCAGCCGAAGGGGTACAGATGAAAAACTGTTTTTT
TRBD2,.,TRBJ2-2,TRBV28,17,CASSLWLAGTNTGELFF,TGTGCCAGCAGTTTATGGCTAGCGGGGACGAACACCGGGGAGCTGTTTTTT
.,.,TRBJ2-7,TRBV6-5,13,CASSYSPGAEQYF,TGTGCCAGCAGTTACTCACCGGGAGCCGAGCAGTACTTC
.,few,TRBJ2-2,TRBV7-3,12,CASSSLTGELFF,TGTGCCAGCAGCTCCCTCACCGGGGAGCTGTTTTTT